Included here is one T cell receptor (beta chain) sequence, with context. Noted time point: pretreatment peripheral blood. With 5 bases clipped from V and 1 base from J, the junction kept 5 bases outside the gene matches. Germline V gene sequence: CDR1 SEHNR, CDR2 FQNEAQ (reference sequence). The CDR3 contains 15 residues. This specimen comes from a study of PD-L1 blockade in urothelial cancer. The protocol was immunoSEQ multiplex PCR, while the TCRdb copy is restricted to in-frame clones and leaves out a portion. In the table there are roughly 50,000 clones, 87% of which are singletons. This sequence originates from a woman aged 55-69 years with urothelial cancer. Sequenced material: PBMCs, taken around atezolizumab (anti-PD-L1) treatment. The rearrangement uses TRBV7-9 and TRBJ1-2, with TRBD1 matching over 9 bases. The CDR3 DNA reads as TGTGCCAGCAGCACCGGGACAGGGCATAACTATGGCTACACCTTC. It yields the protein CASSTGTGHNYGYTF.